Below, one TCR beta chain is given with its context. This entry belongs to a study of blood T cell repertoires in COVID-19. The overall study: The United States, Italy and Spain supplied acute and convalescent COVID-19 samples. T cells, B-cell-depleted T cells, or PBMCs supplied cDNA or gDNA.

The germline CDR1 and CDR2 sequences are SNHLY and FYNNEI. Trimming cost V 5 bases and J 7 bases, with 12 bases left between them. The CDR3 is 14 residues long. The authors' processing: Using reference gene primer amplification, nucleated cell counts were estimated. This table comes from immunoSEQ multiplex PCR, and its TCRdb copy is limited to in-frame clones, with some not included. D and trimming were read from the DNA, whereas the V and J calls and clone size are those reported in that table. The sample shows 60,000 to 85,000 clones, around 83% of them seen only once. The chain links TRBV2 to TRBJ1-6; D not certain. Sequencing was done on a sample of peripheral blood. The sequence was obtained from a man aged 55 to 70 with COVID-19, enrolled during active disease. The DNA for the CDR3 is TGTGCCAGCAGTCCAAGGACGGGGAATTCACCCCTCCACTTT. Amino acids: CASSPRTGNSPLHF.